Each of the 9 T cell receptor beta chains below was sequenced from the same sample in a study of T cells after yellow fever vaccination. TCRdb used MiXCR to reprocess the 5' RACE reads, holding one entry per CDR3 protein. The sample consists of about 630,000 distinct CDR3 sequences, around 12% of them appearing once. The input for sequencing was PBMCs, taken on the day of the yellow fever booster vaccination. These receptors were taken from a man aged 25 to 45 who received the YFV17D yellow fever vaccine.

This chain uses TRBV18 with TRBJ2-5, with no clear D. The CDR3 has 14 amino acids. The germline V and J ends were trimmed by 1 base and 1 base, with 7 bases remaining between them. The germline CDR1 and CDR2 sequences are KGHSH and LQKENI. The CDR3 is CASSPQSIQETQYF. DNA of the CDR3: TGTGCCAGCTCACCACAAAGCATCCAAGAGACCCAGTACTTC.

This clonotype was seen a few times. The chain has TRBV27 and TRBJ1-2; 7 positions match TRBD1. Germline V gene sequence: CDR1 MNHEY, CDR2 SMNVEV (reference sequence). The V gene end was trimmed by 7 bases and the J gene end by 5 bases; junction bases not matched to a gene: 19. The CDR3 spans 17 residues. The CDR3 nucleotides read TGTGCCAGCAAACATTTACAGGGGATCGGGCCCAATTATGGCTACACCTTC. It codes for CASKHLQGIGPNYGYTF.

This rearrangement joins TRBV6-1 to TRBJ2-2, with a possible D match to TRBD1 (6 bases). Trimming cost V 6 bases and J 5 bases, with 13 bases left between them. The CDR3 has 14 residues. The V gene's germline CDR1 is MNHNS and CDR2 SASEGT. The CDR3 coding sequence is TGTGCCAGCAGAGGACAGACAAAAACCGGGGAGCTGTTTTTT. The encoded protein is CASRGQTKTGELFF.

In regard to this clonotype: The junction differs from germline at one of its ends, possibly a read error. The gene calls are TRBV29-1 and TRBJ2-1; D is ambiguous. The CDR3 runs to 13 residues. Germline-derived CDR1 and CDR2 are SQVTM and ANQGSEA. The CDR3 sequence is CSVEGRYYNEQLF. CDR3 nucleotides: TGCAGCGTTGAAGGCAGATATTACAATGAGCAGTTATTC.

This clonotype was counted only a few times. The chain couples TRBV11-2 to TRBJ2-1; D possibly corresponds to TRBD2 (7 bases). Looked up from germline, CDR1 is SGHAT and CDR2 is FQNNGV. The CDR3 runs 17 residues. V lost 6 bases and J 0 bases, leaving 18 bases between the germline ends. The CDR3 loop is CASSFLGGGYSYNEQFF. The CDR3 DNA sequence: TGTGCCAGCAGTTTTTTAGGGGGAGGGTACTCCTACAATGAGCAGTTCTTC.

The chain employs TRBV11-2 and TRBJ2-6; TRBD1 is a possible D gene (5 bases). The CDR3 is 18 residues long. The V gene's germline CDR1 is SGHAT and CDR2 FQNNGV. V was trimmed by 5 bases and J by 8 bases, leaving 25 bases between them. CDR3 bases: TGTGCCAGCAGCCCAGGGAATAGCCGTTTAGGGATGTCCAACGTCCTGACTTTC. This translates into CASSPGNSRLGMSNVLTF. The whole variable domain, remainder taken from reference TRBV11-2 and TRBJ2-6, is EAGVAQSPRYKIIEKRQSVAFWCNPISGHATLYWYQQILGQGPKLLIQFQNNGVVDDSQLPKDRFSAERLKGVDSTLKIQPAKLEDSAVYLCASSPGNSRLGMSNVLTFGAGSRLTVL.

This clonotype was picked up a small number of times. The chain links TRBV30 to TRBJ2-2; D is unresolved. Germline assignment: CDR1 GTSNPN and CDR2 SVGIG (reference sequence). Trimming stripped 3 bases from V and 3 bases from J, with 5 bases between. This CDR3 contains 12 residues. The CDR3 DNA follows: TGTGCCTGGAGGATCTACACCGGGGAGCTGTTTTTT. Translated: CAWRIYTGELFF.

This clonotype was detected a few times. This sequence joins TRBV20-1 and TRBJ2-3; TRBD1 matches 10 bases. The J segment lost 4 bases and the V segment lost 6 bases, leaving 7 bases of the junction unmatched. The CDR3 covers 14 residues. Germline V gives CDR1 DFQATT, CDR2 SNEGSKA (reference sequence). Here the CDR3 DNA reads TGCAGTGCATCGACAGGGGGCAATTCAGATACGCAGTATTTT. This encodes CSASTGGNSDTQYF.

The table lists this clonotype with a few counts. V usage is TRBV12-3 or TRBV12-4 and J usage is TRBJ1-1; D is perhaps TRBD1 (5 bases). This CDR3 spans 13 amino acids. V was trimmed by 7 bases and J by 1 base, leaving 10 bases between them. The CDR3 bases are TGTGCCAGCACCCCGGACACGAACACTGAAGCTTTCTTT. Protein product: CASTPDTNTEAFF.